This T cell receptor (beta chain) was recovered during a study of T-cell memory formation after mild COVID-19. Overall study findings and caveats: Among clones peaking at day 37 in the second wave, SARS-CoV-2 specificity remained unconfirmed. Contracting CD4+ clones lay largely in CM and EM, with CD8+ ones residing in EMRA.

With 7 bases clipped from V and 6 bases from J, the junction kept 10 bases outside the gene matches. Germline CDR1 reads SQVTM; CDR2 reads ANQGSEA. CDR3 length: 14 residues. Constant-segment primers served in 5'RACE that generated TCR alpha and TCR beta cDNA libraries bearing sample barcodes and UMIs. Each CDR3 protein is one row after TCRdb ran MiXCR on the 5' RACE reads. The table includes 450,000 to 700,000 distinct CDR3 sequences, more than 15% detected once. This clonotype was counted at least ten times. The antigen is undetermined. This receptor was obtained from an adult woman who had mild COVID-19 (a few samples of this study predate the infection). Cell type and time point are not known. The specimen sequenced was PBMCs or a T cell subset sorted from them (not recorded which). The rearrangement uses TRBV29-1 and TRBJ2-2; 8 nucleotides agree with TRBD2. CDR3 in DNA: TGCAGCGCCGGAGCGGGGGCTGGTCCCGGGGAGCTGTTTTTT. It specifies CSAGAGAGPGELFF.